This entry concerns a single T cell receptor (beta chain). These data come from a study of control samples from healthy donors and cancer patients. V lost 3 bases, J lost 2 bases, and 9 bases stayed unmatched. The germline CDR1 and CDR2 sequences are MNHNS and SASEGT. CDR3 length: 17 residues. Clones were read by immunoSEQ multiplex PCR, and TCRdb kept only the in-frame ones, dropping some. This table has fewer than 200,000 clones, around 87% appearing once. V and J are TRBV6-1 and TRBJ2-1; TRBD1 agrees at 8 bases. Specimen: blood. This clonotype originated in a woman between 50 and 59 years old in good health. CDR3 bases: TGTGCCAGCAGTGAGAGGACAGGGCTAAACGCCTACAATGAGCAGTTCTTC. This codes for CASSERTGLNAYNEQFF.